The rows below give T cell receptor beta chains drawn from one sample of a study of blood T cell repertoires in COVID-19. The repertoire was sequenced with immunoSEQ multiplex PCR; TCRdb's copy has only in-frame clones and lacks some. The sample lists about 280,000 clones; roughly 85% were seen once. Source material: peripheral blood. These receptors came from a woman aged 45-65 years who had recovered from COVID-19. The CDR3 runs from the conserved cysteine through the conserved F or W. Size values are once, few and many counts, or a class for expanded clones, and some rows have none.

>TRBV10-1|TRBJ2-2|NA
CASSVESGELFF
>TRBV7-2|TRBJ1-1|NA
CASSPPGVDTEAFF
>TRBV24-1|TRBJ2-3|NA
CATSDPLRGPQYF
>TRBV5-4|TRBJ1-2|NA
CASSLVQEPNYGYTF
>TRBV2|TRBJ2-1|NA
CASSASGASLSYNEQFF
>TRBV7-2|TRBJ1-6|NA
CASTSDRVEYSPLHF
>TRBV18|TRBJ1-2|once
CASSTGQGNGYTF
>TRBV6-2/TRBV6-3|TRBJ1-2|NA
CASSSGILNYGYTF
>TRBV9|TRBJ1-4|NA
CASSVLGAGNEKLFF
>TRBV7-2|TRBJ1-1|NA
CASSSDGVTEAFF
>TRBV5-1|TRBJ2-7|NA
CASSLSLAMIYEQYF
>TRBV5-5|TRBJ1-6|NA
CASSLPQRDNSPLHF
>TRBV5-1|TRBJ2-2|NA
CASSLAPGQGNTGELFF
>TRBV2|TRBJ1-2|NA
CASSRDRLGYTF
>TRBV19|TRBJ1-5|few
CASSIDRKQPQHF
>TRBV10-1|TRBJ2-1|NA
CASTSGALFSYNEQFF
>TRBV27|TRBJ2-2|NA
CASSPQGLNTGELFF
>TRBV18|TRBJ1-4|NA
CASSPPGQGWTNEKLFF
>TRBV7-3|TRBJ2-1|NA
CASSSGLAGGRGSYNEQFF
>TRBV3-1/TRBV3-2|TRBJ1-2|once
CASSQGPVVDGYTF
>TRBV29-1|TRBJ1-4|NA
CSVEGTGRKLFF
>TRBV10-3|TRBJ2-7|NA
CAISERQGSYEQYF
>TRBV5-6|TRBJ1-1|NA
CASSVPGLSNTEAFF
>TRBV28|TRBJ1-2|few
CASRTGGGGDYGYTF
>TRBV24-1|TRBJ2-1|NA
CATSDPASGRWANEQFF
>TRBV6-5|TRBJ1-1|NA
CASEGSGGRLGAFF
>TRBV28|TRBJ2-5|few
CASSDAGGRETQYF
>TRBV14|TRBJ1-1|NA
CASSQGKQGPEGVEAFF
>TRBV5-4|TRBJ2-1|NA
CASSPPTAGARGNEQFF
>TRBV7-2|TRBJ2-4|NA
CASSPGTGARIQYF
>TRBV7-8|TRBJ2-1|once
CASITYARGLAGDEQFF
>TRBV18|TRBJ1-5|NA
CASSPPQRGAGSNQPQHF
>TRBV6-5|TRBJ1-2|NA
CASSYLDSNGYTF
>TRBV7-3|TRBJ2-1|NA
CASSHSLAGGNNEQFF
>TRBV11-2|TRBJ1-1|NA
CASSFTGLGGTEAFF
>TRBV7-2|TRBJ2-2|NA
CASSLSQAANTGELFF
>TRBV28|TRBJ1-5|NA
CASTFPGQGTTF
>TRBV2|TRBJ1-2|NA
CASSGSARGYGYTF
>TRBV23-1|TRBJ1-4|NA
CASSQPGQGCEKLFF
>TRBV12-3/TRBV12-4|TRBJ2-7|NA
CASSLSTYEQYF
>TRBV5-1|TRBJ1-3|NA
CASSLDGVSGNTIYF
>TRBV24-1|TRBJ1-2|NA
CATSALDRGNYGYTF
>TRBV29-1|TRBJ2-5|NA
CSADGGHPQETQYF
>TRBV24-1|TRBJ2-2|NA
CATSDADRYSNTGELFF
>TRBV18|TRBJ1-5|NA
CASSPSKGRDWQPQHF
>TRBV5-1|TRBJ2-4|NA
CASTAPGVDIQYF
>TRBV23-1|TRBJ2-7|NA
CASSQFSEREDLSYEQYF
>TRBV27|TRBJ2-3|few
CASGERAGADTQYF
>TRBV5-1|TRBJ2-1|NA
CASSLGRQSSYNEQFF
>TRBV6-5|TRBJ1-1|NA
CASRDRDFTEAFF
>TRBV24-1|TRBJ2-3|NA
CATSLFAGTDTQYF
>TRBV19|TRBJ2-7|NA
CASSRGEEPSYEQYF
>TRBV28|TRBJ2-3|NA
CASSGDRRSTDTQYF
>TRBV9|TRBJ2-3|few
CASSVLAGGPTDTQYF
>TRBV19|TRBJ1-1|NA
CASSIAGAYTEAFF
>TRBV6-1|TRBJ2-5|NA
CASSDGTSPETQYF
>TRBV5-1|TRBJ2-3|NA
CASSLASRGTDTQYF